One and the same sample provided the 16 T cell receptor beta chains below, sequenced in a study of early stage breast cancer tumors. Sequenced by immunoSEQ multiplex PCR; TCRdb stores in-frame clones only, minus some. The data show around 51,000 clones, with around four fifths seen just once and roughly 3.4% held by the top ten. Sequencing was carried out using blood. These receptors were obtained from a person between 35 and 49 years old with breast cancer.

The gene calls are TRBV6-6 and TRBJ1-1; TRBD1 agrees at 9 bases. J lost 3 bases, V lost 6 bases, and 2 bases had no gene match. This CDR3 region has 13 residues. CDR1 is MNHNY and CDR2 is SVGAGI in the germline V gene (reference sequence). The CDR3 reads CASSRQGDTEAFF. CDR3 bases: TGTGCCAGCAGCCGACAGGGGGACACTGAAGCTTTCTTT.

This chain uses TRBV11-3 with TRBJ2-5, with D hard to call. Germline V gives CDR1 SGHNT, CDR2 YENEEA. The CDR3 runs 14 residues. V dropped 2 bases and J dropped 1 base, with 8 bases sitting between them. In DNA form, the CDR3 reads TGTGCCAGCAGCTTATCCGCAGCCCAAGAGACCCAGTACTTC. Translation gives CASSLSAAQETQYF. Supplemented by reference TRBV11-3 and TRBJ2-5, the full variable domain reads EAGVVQSPRYKIIEKKQPVAFWCNPISGHNTLYWYLQNLGQGPELLIRYENEEAVDDSQLPKDRFSAERLKGVDSTLKIQPAELGDSAVYLCASSLSAAQETQYFGPGTRLLVL.

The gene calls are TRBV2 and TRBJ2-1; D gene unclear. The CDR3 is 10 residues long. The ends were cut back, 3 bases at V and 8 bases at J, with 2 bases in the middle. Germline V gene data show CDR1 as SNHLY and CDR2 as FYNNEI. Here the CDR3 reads CASSDYEQFF. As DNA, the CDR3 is TGTGCCAGCAGTGACTATGAGCAGTTCTTC. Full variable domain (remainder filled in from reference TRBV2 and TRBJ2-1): EPEVTQTPSHQVTQMGQEVILRCVPISNHLYFYWYRQILGQKVEFLVSFYNNEISEKSEIFDDQFSVERPDGSNFTLKIRSTKLEDSAMYFCASSDYEQFFGPGTRLTVL.

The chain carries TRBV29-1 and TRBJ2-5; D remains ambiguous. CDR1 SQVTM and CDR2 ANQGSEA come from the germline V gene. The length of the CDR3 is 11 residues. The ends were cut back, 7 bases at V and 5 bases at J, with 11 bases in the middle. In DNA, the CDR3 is TGCAGCGCTGGGCCCCGGGAGACCCAGTACTTC. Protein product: CSAGPRETQYF.

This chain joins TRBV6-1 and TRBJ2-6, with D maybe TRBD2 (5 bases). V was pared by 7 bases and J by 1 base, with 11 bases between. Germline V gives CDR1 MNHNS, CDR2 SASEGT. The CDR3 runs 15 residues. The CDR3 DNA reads TGTGCCAGCACCGAAAGCGGTTCTGGGGCCAACGTCCTGACTTTC. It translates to CASTESGSGANVLTF.

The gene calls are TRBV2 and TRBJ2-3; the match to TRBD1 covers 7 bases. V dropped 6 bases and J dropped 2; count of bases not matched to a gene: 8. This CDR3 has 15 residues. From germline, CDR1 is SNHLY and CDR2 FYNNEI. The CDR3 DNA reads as TGTGCCAGCAGAAAAACAGGGGTCCTCACAGATACGCAGTATTTT. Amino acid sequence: CASRKTGVLTDTQYF.

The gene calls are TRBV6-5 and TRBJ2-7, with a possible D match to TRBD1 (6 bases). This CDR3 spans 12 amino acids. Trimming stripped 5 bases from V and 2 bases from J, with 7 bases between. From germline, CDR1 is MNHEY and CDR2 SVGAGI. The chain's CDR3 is CASSRGTYEQYF. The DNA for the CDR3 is TGTGCCAGCAGTAGGGGGACCTACGAGCAGTACTTC.

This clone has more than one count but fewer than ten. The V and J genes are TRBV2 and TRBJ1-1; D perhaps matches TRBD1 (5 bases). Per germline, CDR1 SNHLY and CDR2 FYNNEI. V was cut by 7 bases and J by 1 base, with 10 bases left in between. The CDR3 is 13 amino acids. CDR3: CASKEGWNTEAFF. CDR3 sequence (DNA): TGTGCCAGCAAGGAGGGGTGGAACACTGAAGCTTTCTTT. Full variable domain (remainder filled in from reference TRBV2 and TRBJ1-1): EPEVTQTPSHQVTQMGQEVILRCVPISNHLYFYWYRQILGQKVEFLVSFYNNEISEKSEIFDDQFSVERPDGSNFTLKIRSTKLEDSAMYFCASKEGWNTEAFFGQGTRLTVV.

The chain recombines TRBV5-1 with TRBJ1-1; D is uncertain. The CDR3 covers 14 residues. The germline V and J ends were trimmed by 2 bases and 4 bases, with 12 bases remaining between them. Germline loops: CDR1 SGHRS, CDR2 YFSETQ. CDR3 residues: CASSFAGYGTEAFF. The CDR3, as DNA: TGCGCCAGCAGCTTCGCAGGCTATGGCACTGAAGCTTTCTTT.

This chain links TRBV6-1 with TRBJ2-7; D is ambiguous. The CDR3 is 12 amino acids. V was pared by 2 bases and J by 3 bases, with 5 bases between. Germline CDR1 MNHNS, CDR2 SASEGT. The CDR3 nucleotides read TGTGCCAGCAGTGAAAACAGCTACGAGCAGTACTTC. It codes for CASSENSYEQYF.

The CDR3 loop reads CASSARAGELFF. CDR3 sequence (DNA): TGTGCCAGCAGCGCGAGAGCCGGGGAGCTGTTTTTT. This chain joins TRBV9 and TRBJ2-2; no clear D. Trimming took 3 bases from V and 6 from J, leaving 6 bases between them. There are 12 residues in the CDR3. Germline CDR1 reads SGDLS; CDR2 reads YYNGEE.

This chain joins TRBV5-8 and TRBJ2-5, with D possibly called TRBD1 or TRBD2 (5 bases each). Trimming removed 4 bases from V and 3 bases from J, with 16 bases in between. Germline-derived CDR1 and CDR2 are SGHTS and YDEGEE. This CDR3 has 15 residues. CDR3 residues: CASSLFRDAEETQYF. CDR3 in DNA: TGTGCCAGCAGCCTATTCCGGGACGCAGAAGAGACCCAGTACTTC.

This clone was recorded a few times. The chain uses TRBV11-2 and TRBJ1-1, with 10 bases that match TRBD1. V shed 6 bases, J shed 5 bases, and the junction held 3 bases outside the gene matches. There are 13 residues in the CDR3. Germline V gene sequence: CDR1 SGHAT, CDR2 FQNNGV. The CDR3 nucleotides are TGTGCCAGCAGAGGACAGGGGGGAACTGAAGCTTTCTTT. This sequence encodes CASRGQGGTEAFF.

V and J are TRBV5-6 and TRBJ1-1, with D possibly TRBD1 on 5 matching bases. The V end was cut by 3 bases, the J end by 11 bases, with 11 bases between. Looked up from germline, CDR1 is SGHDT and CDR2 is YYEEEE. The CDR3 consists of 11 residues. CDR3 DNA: TGTGCCAGCAGCTCGGGGGGTCGGGCTTTCTTT. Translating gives CASSSGGRAFF.

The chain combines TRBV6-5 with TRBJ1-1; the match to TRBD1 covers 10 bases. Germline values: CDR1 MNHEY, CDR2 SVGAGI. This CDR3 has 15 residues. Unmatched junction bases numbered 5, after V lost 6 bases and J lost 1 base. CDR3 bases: TGTGCCAGCAGGTCCGGGGACAGGGGGAACACTGAAGCTTTCTTT. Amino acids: CASRSGDRGNTEAFF.

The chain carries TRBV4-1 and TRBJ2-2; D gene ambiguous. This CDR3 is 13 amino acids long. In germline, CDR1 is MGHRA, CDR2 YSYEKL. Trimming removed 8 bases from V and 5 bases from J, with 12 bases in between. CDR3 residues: CASRPSFTGELFF. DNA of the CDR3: TGCGCCAGCCGCCCTTCTTTTACCGGGGAGCTGTTTTTT.